Listed below are T cell receptor beta chains from one sample, sequenced in a study of blood T cell repertoires in COVID-19. Here immunoSEQ multiplex PCR was the method, and the copy in TCRdb shows in-frame clones only, minus some. The sample comprises roughly 230,000 clones, approximately 83% of which are singletons, and around 6% rests with the top ten. The sequenced material came from peripheral blood. The receptor source for this set is a human donor in a cohort sampled during active COVID-19. Each CDR3 is given with its conserved first and last residue. The D gene is left open where the match is weak. Where a row states a size, it is once, few, many or the class of an expanded clone; other rows omit it.

cdr3_nt: TGCGCCAGCAGGACTGTTAACACCGGGGAGCTGTTTTTT
cdr3_aa: CASRTVNTGELFF
cdr3_length: 13
d_call: NA
j_call: TRBJ2-2
clone_size: NA
v_call: TRBV5-1

cdr3_nt: TGTGCCACCAGCAGGCAGGCCTCCACAGATACGCAGTATTTT
cdr3_aa: CATSRQASTDTQYF
cdr3_length: 14
d_call: NA
j_call: TRBJ2-3
clone_size: NA
v_call: TRBV15

cdr3_nt: TGTGCCAGCAGCAGACAGGGCTATGGCTACACCTTC
cdr3_aa: CASSRQGYGYTF
cdr3_length: 12
d_call: TRBD1
j_call: TRBJ1-2
clone_size: NA
v_call: TRBV7-2

cdr3_nt: TGCGCCAGCAGCTTGCTGCCGGACAGCCACAATGAGCAGTTCTTC
cdr3_aa: CASSLLPDSHNEQFF
cdr3_length: 15
d_call: NA
j_call: TRBJ2-1
clone_size: once
v_call: TRBV5-1

cdr3_nt: TGTGCCAGCAGCCTTAGCGGGAGCGTCCAATCCGGGGAGCTGTTTTTT
cdr3_aa: CASSLSGSVQSGELFF
cdr3_length: 16
d_call: TRBD2
j_call: TRBJ2-2
clone_size: NA
v_call: TRBV7-2

cdr3_nt: TGTGCCAGCAGCCAAGAGGGACAGGGAGGAGGGACAGATACGCAGTATTTT
cdr3_aa: CASSQEGQGGGTDTQYF
cdr3_length: 17
d_call: TRBD1
j_call: TRBJ2-3
clone_size: NA
v_call: TRBV4-2

cdr3_nt: TGTGCCAGCAGCAGACAGGACTTGAGGGGCGAGCAGTACTTC
cdr3_aa: CASSRQDLRGEQYF
cdr3_length: 14
d_call: NA
j_call: TRBJ2-7
clone_size: NA
v_call: TRBV5-4

cdr3_nt: TGTGCCAGTAGTATTTTACTAGCGTCCTACAATGAGCAGTTCTTC
cdr3_aa: CASSILLASYNEQFF
cdr3_length: 15
d_call: TRBD2
j_call: TRBJ2-1
clone_size: once
v_call: TRBV19

cdr3_nt: TGTGCCAGCAGCTGGGATACAGGGGCTGGGGAGCTGTTTTTT
cdr3_aa: CASSWDTGAGELFF
cdr3_length: 14
d_call: TRBD1
j_call: TRBJ2-2
clone_size: NA
v_call: TRBV5-6

cdr3_nt: TGTGCCAGTAGTAGACAGGGTGAAGGGCAGCCCCAGCATTTT
cdr3_aa: CASSRQGEGQPQHF
cdr3_length: 14
d_call: TRBD1
j_call: TRBJ1-5
clone_size: NA
v_call: TRBV19

cdr3_nt: TGTGCCAGCTCACCCGCCCGGACGACAGGGGAGCAAGGCTACACCTTC
cdr3_aa: CASSPARTTGEQGYTF
cdr3_length: 16
d_call: TRBD1
j_call: TRBJ1-2
clone_size: NA
v_call: TRBV18

cdr3_nt: TGTGCCAGCAGTTCACCCAGCCGGCGGGGGTACGAGCAGTACTTC
cdr3_aa: CASSSPSRRGYEQYF
cdr3_length: 15
d_call: TRBD2
j_call: TRBJ2-7
clone_size: NA
v_call: TRBV27

cdr3_nt: TGTGCCAGTAGATCGGGACAGGGTAACTATGGCTACACCTTC
cdr3_aa: CASRSGQGNYGYTF
cdr3_length: 14
d_call: TRBD1
j_call: TRBJ1-2
clone_size: NA
v_call: TRBV19

cdr3_nt: TGTGCCAGTAGTATTAGCGCCGCCGGGGAGACCCAGTACTTC
cdr3_aa: CASSISAAGETQYF
cdr3_length: 14
d_call: NA
j_call: TRBJ2-5
clone_size: NA
v_call: TRBV19

cdr3_nt: TGTGCCAGCAGCGTAGTGGAGGGGATTGGTGAAAAACTGTTTTTT
cdr3_aa: CASSVVEGIGEKLFF
cdr3_length: 15
d_call: NA
j_call: TRBJ1-4
clone_size: NA
v_call: TRBV9